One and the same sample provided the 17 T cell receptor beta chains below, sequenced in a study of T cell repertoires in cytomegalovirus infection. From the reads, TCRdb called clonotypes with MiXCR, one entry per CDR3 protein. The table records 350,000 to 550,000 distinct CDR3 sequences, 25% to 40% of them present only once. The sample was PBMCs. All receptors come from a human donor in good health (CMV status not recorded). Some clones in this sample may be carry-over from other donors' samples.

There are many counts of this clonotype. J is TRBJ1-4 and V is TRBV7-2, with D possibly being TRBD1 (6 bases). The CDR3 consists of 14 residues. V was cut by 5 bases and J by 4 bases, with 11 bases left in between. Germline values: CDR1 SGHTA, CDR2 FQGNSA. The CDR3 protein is CASSAGGLNEKLFF. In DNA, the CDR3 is TGTGCCAGCAGCGCCGGGGGCCTTAATGAAAAACTGTTTTTT. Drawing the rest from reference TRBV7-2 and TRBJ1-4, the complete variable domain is GAGVSQSPSNKVTEKGKDVELRCDPISGHTALYWYRQSLGQGLEFLIYFQGNSAPDKSGLPSDRFSAERTGGSVSTLTIQRTQQEDSAVYLCASSAGGLNEKLFFGSGTQLSVL.

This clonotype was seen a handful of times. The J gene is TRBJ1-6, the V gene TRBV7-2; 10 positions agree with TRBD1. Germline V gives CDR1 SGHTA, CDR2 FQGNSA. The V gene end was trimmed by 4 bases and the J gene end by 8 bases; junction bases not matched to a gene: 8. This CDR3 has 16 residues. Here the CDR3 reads CASSSGGGTGDSPLHF. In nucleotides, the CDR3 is TGTGCCAGCAGCTCTGGCGGCGGGACAGGGGATTCACCCCTCCACTTT. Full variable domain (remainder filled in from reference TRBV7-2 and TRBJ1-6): GAGVSQSPSNKVTEKGKDVELRCDPISGHTALYWYRQSLGQGLEFLIYFQGNSAPDKSGLPSDRFSAERTGGSVSTLTIQRTQQEDSAVYLCASSSGGGTGDSPLHFGNGTRLTVT.

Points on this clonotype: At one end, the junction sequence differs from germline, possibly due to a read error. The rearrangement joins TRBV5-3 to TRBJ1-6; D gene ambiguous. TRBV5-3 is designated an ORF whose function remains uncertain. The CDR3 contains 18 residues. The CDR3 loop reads CASSLADQAGDYNSPLHF. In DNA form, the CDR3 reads TGTGCCAGCAGCTTGGCTGATCAGGCGGGTGACTATAATTCACCCCTCCACTTT.

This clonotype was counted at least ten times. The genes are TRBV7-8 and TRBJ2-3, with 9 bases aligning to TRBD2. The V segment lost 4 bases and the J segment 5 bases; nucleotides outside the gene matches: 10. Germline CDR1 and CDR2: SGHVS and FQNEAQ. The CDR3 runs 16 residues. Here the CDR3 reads CASSSLAGALLDTQYF. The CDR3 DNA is TGTGCCAGCAGCTCTTTAGCGGGGGCCCTCCTAGATACGCAGTATTTT.

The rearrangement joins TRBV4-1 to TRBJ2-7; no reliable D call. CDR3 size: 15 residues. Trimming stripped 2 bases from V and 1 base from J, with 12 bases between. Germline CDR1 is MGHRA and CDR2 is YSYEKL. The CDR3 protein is CASSQLDLGSYEQYF. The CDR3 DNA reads TGCGCCAGCAGCCAATTGGACCTCGGTTCCTACGAGCAGTACTTC.

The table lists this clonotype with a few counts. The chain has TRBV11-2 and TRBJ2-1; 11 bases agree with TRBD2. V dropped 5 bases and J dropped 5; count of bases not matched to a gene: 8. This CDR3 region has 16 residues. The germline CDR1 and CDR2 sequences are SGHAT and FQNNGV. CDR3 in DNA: TGTGCCAGCAGCCGGGAGGTAGCGGGGGGGGACAATGAGCAGTTCTTC. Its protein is CASSREVAGGDNEQFF. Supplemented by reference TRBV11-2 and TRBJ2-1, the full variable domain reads EAGVAQSPRYKIIEKRQSVAFWCNPISGHATLYWYQQILGQGPKLLIQFQNNGVVDDSQLPKDRFSAERLKGVDSTLKIQPAKLEDSAVYLCASSREVAGGDNEQFFGPGTRLTVL.

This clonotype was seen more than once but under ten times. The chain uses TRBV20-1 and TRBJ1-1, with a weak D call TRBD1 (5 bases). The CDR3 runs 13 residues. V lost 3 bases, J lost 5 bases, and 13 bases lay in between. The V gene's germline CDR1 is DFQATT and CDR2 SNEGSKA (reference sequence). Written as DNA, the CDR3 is TGCAGTGCTAGTTCTGGGGGAGATACTGAAGCTTTCTTT. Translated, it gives CSASSGGDTEAFF.

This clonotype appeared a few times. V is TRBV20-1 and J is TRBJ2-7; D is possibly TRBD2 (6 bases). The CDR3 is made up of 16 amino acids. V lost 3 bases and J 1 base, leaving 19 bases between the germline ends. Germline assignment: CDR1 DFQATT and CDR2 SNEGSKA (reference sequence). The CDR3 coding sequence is TGCAGTGCTAGGCCCGCGGGGCATGAGTGGTCCTACGAGCAGTACTTC. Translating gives CSARPAGHEWSYEQYF.

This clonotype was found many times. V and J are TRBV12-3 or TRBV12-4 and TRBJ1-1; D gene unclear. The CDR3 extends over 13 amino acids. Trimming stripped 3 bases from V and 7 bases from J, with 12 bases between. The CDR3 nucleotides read TGTGCCAGCAGTTTTCGCGGGTTTATTGAAGCTTTCTTT. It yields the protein CASSFRGFIEAFF.

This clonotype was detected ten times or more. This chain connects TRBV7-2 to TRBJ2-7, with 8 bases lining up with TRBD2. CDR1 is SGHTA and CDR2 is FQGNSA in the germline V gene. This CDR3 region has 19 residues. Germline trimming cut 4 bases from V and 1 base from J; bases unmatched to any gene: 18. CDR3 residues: CASSSSPRLRGGGSYEQYF. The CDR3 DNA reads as TGTGCCAGCAGCTCTAGCCCCAGGCTTAGGGGCGGGGGGTCCTACGAGCAGTACTTC. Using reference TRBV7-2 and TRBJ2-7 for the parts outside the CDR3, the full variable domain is GAGVSQSPSNKVTEKGKDVELRCDPISGHTALYWYRQSLGQGLEFLIYFQGNSAPDKSGLPSDRFSAERTGGSVSTLTIQRTQQEDSAVYLCASSSSPRLRGGGSYEQYFGPGTRLTVT.

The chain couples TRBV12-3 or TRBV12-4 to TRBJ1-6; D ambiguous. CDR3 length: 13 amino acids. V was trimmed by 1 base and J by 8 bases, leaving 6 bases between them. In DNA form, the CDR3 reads TGTGCCAGCAGTTTAGGGAGGTATTCACCCCTCCACTTT. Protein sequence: CASSLGRYSPLHF.

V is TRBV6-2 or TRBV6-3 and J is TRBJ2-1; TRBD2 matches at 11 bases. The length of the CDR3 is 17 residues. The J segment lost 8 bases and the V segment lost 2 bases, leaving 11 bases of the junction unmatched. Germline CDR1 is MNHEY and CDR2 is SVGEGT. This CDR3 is CASSYTVAGGQVDEQFF. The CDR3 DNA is TGTGCCAGCAGTTACACTGTAGCGGGGGGGCAGGTCGATGAGCAGTTCTTC.

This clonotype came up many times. CDR3: CASTLEGAETQYF. The CDR3 DNA sequence: TGTGCCAGCACCCTGGAGGGGGCAGAGACCCAGTACTTC. The chain has TRBV7-2 and TRBJ2-5; tentative D call: TRBD1 (7 bases). Germline V gene lookup returns CDR1 SGHTA and CDR2 FQGNSA. The ends were cut back, 7 bases at V and 4 bases at J, with 13 bases in the middle. The CDR3 consists of 13 residues. The entire variable domain, with the rest obtained from reference TRBV7-2 and TRBJ2-5, is as follows: GAGVSQSPSNKVTEKGKDVELRCDPISGHTALYWYRQSLGQGLEFLIYFQGNSAPDKSGLPSDRFSAERTGGSVSTLTIQRTQQEDSAVYLCASTLEGAETQYFGPGTRLLVL.

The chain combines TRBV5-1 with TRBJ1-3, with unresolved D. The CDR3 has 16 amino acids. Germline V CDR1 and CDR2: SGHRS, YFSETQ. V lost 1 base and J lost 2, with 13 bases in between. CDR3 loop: CASSLLSGPAGNTIYF. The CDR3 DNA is TGCGCCAGCAGCTTGCTGTCTGGGCCGGCTGGAAACACCATATATTTT.

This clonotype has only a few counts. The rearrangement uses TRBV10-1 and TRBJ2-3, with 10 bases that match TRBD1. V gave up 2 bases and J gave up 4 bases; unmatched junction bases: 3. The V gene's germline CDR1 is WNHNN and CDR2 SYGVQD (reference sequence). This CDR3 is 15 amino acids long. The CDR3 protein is CASSEGTGEADTQYF. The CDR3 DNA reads TGCGCCAGCAGTGAGGGGACAGGGGAAGCAGATACGCAGTATTTT.

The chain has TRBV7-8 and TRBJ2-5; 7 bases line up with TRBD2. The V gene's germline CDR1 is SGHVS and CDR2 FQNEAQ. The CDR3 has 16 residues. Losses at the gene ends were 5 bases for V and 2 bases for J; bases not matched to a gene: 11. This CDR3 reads CASSQGGGGRQETQYF. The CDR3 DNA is TGTGCCAGCAGCCAGGGCGGGGGAGGACGTCAAGAGACCCAGTACTTC. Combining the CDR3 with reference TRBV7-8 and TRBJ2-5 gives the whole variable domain GAGVSQSPRYKVAKRGQDVALRCDPISGHVSLFWYQQALGQGPEFLTYFQNEAQLDKSGLPSDRFFAERPEGSVSTLKIQRTQQEDSAVYLCASSQGGGGRQETQYFGPGTRLLVL.

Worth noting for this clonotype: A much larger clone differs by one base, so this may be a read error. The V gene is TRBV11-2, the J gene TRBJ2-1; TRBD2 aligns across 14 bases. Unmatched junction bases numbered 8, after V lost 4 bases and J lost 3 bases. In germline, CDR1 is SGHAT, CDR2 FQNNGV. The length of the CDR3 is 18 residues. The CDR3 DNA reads TGTGCCAGCAGCTCCCCGGGACTAGCGGGGGAAAGCTACAATGAGCAGTTCTTC. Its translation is CASSSPGLAGESYNEQFF. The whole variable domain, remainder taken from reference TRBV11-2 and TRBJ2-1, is EAGVAQSPRYKIIEKRQSVAFWCNPISGHATLYWYQQILGQGPKLLIQFQNNGVVDDSQLPKDRFSAERLKGVDSTLKIQPAKLEDSAVYLCASSSPGLAGESYNEQFFGPGTRLTVL.